The entry that follows covers one T cell receptor (beta chain) sequence. Its antigen remains unidentified. RNA was isolated and reverse transcribed to cDNA, the sequencing template. Generated by immunoSEQ multiplex PCR, the TCRdb table keeps only in-frame clones and is missing some. The sample has roughly 92,000 clones, around 70% seen once; the top ten hold approximately 15%. The treatment denotes: oral pan-JAK inhibitor, 5-10 mg twice daily. This sample was included in a study of CD8+ T cells in alopecia areata. This CDR3 comprises 13 residues. V shed 4 bases and J shed 7 bases, with 11 bases lying between them. The V gene's germline CDR1 is MNHEY and CDR2 SVGAGI. Study observations and caveats: Resident alphabeta T-cell populations of normal skin are likewise subject to sequencing in scalp samples. Lesional scalp, especially alopecia totalis/universalis, showed higher clonality than normal scalp.

The sequence came from a human donor with alopecia areata. This chain joins TRBV6-5 and TRBJ2-1, with D possibly matching TRBD2 (5 bases). Sequencing used CD8+ T cells sorted from blood, obtained between weeks 43 and 45, from a patient treated with tofacitinib. The CDR3 region has the DNA TGTGCCAGCAGTTCCGGGGTTTATAATGAGCAGTTCTTC. This codes for CASSSGVYNEQFF.